A selection of T cell receptor beta chains follows, all from one sample in a study of shared clonotypes between healthy human individuals. TCRdb keeps only in-frame clones here, not all; method: immunoSEQ multiplex PCR. This sample carries about 2 million clones, 95% of them seen once, and the ten largest clones take 0.1% to 0.15%. The sequenced sample consisted of naive CD4+ T cells sorted from blood. The source is a man aged 18 to 29 in good health. The CDR3 runs from the conserved cysteine through the conserved F or W. A D gene is named only where the DNA matches it firmly. Clone size, where shown, is once, few, many, or a class for clones that have expanded.

J gene	CDR3 length	V gene	clone size	D gene	CDR3 DNA	CDR3 protein
TRBJ2-5	14	TRBV5-4	NA	NA	TGTGCCAGCAGCCTGCCGGGGGGCCAGGAGACCCAGTACTTC	CASSLPGGQETQYF
TRBJ2-6	17	TRBV6-8	NA	NA	TGTGCCAGCATCCTATTTGGGCACCACTCTGGGGCCAACGTCCTGACTTTC	CASILFGHHSGANVLTF
TRBJ2-2	17	TRBV18	NA	NA	TGTGCCAGCTCACCGACCGGGGGCACCTACAGGACCGGGGAGCTGTTTTTT	CASSPTGGTYRTGELFF
TRBJ1-2	12	TRBV30	NA	NA	TGTGCCGGTACCGGGACCCTGCGTCGCTACACCTTC	CAGTGTLRRYTF
TRBJ2-6	12	TRBV10-3	NA	NA	TGTGCCATCAGTCCCGGGGCCAACGTCCTGACTTTC	CAISPGANVLTF
TRBJ1-1	15	TRBV5-4	once	NA	TGTGCCAGCAGCTTGGGAGTAGGCGGGAACACTGAAGCTTTCTTT	CASSLGVGGNTEAFF
TRBJ1-5	16	TRBV7-2	NA	TRBD1	TGTGCCAGCAGCATGGGGACAGTGGGTCGCAATCAGCCCCAGCATTTT	CASSMGTVGRNQPQHF
TRBJ1-6	16	TRBV7-2	NA	NA	TGTGCCAGCAGCTTACCTTTCGCCGATTCATATTCACCCCTCCACTTT	CASSLPFADSYSPLHF
TRBJ1-2	16	TRBV6-4	once	TRBD1	TGTGCCAGCAAAGCCGGGACAGTCCGAGTTAACTATGGCTACACCTTC	CASKAGTVRVNYGYTF
TRBJ1-1	16	TRBV6-5	NA	NA	TGTGCCAGCAGTTACTACCCACGACAGCTAAACACTGAAGCTTTCTTT	CASSYYPRQLNTEAFF
TRBJ1-2	13	TRBV10-3	NA	NA	TGTGCCTCCCGGGAGGTTGGGGGCTATGGCTACACCTTC	CASREVGGYGYTF
TRBJ2-5	14	TRBV18	NA	TRBD1	TGTGCCAGCGCGACAGGGGCGACCATGGAGACCCAGTACTTC	CASATGATMETQYF
TRBJ1-1	14	TRBV19	NA	NA	TGTGCCAGTAAAAAGACGATTCAGGTCACTGAAGCTTTCTTT	CASKKTIQVTEAFF
TRBJ2-1	14	TRBV5-1	NA	NA	TGCGCCAGCAGCTCCTTGACTAGTCAAAATGAGCAGTTCTTC	CASSSLTSQNEQFF
TRBJ2-2	15	TRBV6-1	NA	NA	TGTGCCAGCAACCTACTAGCTTCGAACACCGGGGAGCTGTTTTTT	CASNLLASNTGELFF
TRBJ2-7	15	TRBV10-3	once	TRBD1	TGTGCCATCAGTGATCGGACAGGGGACTCCTACGAGCAGTACTTC	CAISDRTGDSYEQYF
TRBJ2-3	15	TRBV30	many	TRBD2	TGTGCCTGGAGTTTCCTAGAGCGGGATTGGGATACGCAGTATTTT	CAWSFLERDWDTQYF
TRBJ1-6	16	TRBV4-3	NA	NA	TGCGCCAGCAGCCAAGACGGAACAGGGAACAATTCACCCCTCCACTTT	CASSQDGTGNNSPLHF
TRBJ2-1	14	TRBV9	NA	TRBD2	TGTGCCAGCTCAACTAGCGGCAGCTACAATGAGCAGTTCTTC	CASSTSGSYNEQFF
TRBJ1-3	14	TRBV14	NA	TRBD1	TGTGCCAGCAGACTTACAGGGGTCGGAAACACCATATATTTT	CASRLTGVGNTIYF
TRBJ2-3	14	TRBV11-3	NA	NA	TGTGCCAGCAGCTTACAGGGGGGGGCAGATACGCAGTATTTT	CASSLQGGADTQYF
TRBJ2-1	13	TRBV5-1	NA	NA	TGCGCCAGCAGAACGACAGGAGGGAATGAGCAGTTCTTC	CASRTTGGNEQFF
TRBJ2-3	17	TRBV9	NA	NA	TGTGCCAGCAGCGTAGTCCCGTTAGGAAGCGGCGTTGATACGCAGTATTTT	CASSVVPLGSGVDTQYF
TRBJ2-5	13	TRBV6-1	once	NA	TGTGCCAGCAGTGCCCTAGCCCCAGAGACCCAGTACTTC	CASSALAPETQYF
TRBJ1-5	14	TRBV7-9	NA	TRBD1	TGTGCCAGCAGCGCCGGACAGGTAAATCAGCCCCAGCATTTT	CASSAGQVNQPQHF
TRBJ1-1	16	TRBV7-9	NA	NA	TGTGCCAGCAGCCCCTCTCGCGGCGCCCTAGGCACTGAAGCTTTCTTT	CASSPSRGALGTEAFF
TRBJ2-7	14	TRBV19	NA	NA	TGTGCCAGTAAGAATTACAGGGACTCCTACGAGCAGTACTTC	CASKNYRDSYEQYF
TRBJ2-3	15	TRBV5-1	once	TRBD1	TGCGCCAGCAGCTTGGTGACAGGGGGCGCGGATACGCAGTATTTT	CASSLVTGGADTQYF